A selection of T cell receptor beta chains follows, all from one sample in a study of PD-L1 blockade in urothelial cancer. The method was immunoSEQ multiplex PCR; TCRdb's version includes in-frame clones alone and lacks a portion of them. In the table there are approximately 51,000 clones, around 88% of which are singletons. Sample: PBMCs, taken around atezolizumab (anti-PD-L1) treatment. The receptor set was obtained from a man in his 60s with urothelial cancer. Each CDR3 is given with its conserved first and last residue. D genes are given only for firm matches. Size values are once, few and many counts, or a class for expanded clones, and some rows have none.

clone size: once
V gene: TRBV6-5
D gene: NA
J gene: TRBJ1-5
CDR3 DNA: TGTGCCAGCAGTCAGGCGCATAGCAATCAGCCCCAGCATTTT
CDR3 protein: CASSQAHSNQPQHF

clone size: NA
V gene: TRBV27
D gene: TRBD1
J gene: TRBJ1-5
CDR3 DNA: TGTGCCAGCAGTTCGAGGGGACAGCTAAGCAATCAGCCCCAGCATTTT
CDR3 protein: CASSSRGQLSNQPQHF

clone size: NA
V gene: TRBV6-1
D gene: TRBD1
J gene: TRBJ1-2
CDR3 DNA: TGTGCCACCGAGCGGGACAGGACTGGCTACACCTTC
CDR3 protein: CATERDRTGYTF

clone size: NA
V gene: TRBV7-8
D gene: NA
J gene: TRBJ1-6
CDR3 DNA: TGTGCCAGCAGCTTATATCAGATGTCTAATTCACCCCTCCACTTT
CDR3 protein: CASSLYQMSNSPLHF

clone size: NA
V gene: TRBV30
D gene: NA
J gene: TRBJ2-3
CDR3 DNA: TGTGCCTGGAGTGTATTCTGGCAGGCGGGGTTAACAGATACGCAGTATTTT
CDR3 protein: CAWSVFWQAGLTDTQYF

clone size: NA
V gene: TRBV11-3
D gene: TRBD1
J gene: TRBJ2-1
CDR3 DNA: TGTGCCAGCGGCCGGGACAGGTACAATGAGCAGTTCTTC
CDR3 protein: CASGRDRYNEQFF

clone size: NA
V gene: TRBV5-6
D gene: NA
J gene: TRBJ2-3
CDR3 DNA: TGTGCCAGCAGCTTGTTGCGGGGAAGCACAGATACGCAGTATTTT
CDR3 protein: CASSLLRGSTDTQYF

clone size: NA
V gene: TRBV6-1
D gene: NA
J gene: TRBJ1-3
CDR3 DNA: TGTGCCAGCAGGGAGATCTCTGGAAACACCATATATTTT
CDR3 protein: CASREISGNTIYF

clone size: few
V gene: TRBV29-1
D gene: TRBD2
J gene: TRBJ2-1
CDR3 DNA: TGCAGCGTTGACATAGCGGGGGGCGCCTACAATGAGCAGTTCTTC
CDR3 protein: CSVDIAGGAYNEQFF

clone size: NA
V gene: TRBV27
D gene: NA
J gene: TRBJ2-3
CDR3 DNA: TGTGCCAGCAGTTCCGGGGGTGATACGCAGTATTTT
CDR3 protein: CASSSGGDTQYF

clone size: NA
V gene: TRBV12-5
D gene: TRBD1
J gene: TRBJ2-2
CDR3 DNA: TGTGCTAGTGGTTTCGCTCAGGGGACAGGGGTCCCCCGGGAGCTGTTTTTT
CDR3 protein: CASGFAQGTGVPRELFF

clone size: once
V gene: TRBV11-2
D gene: TRBD2
J gene: TRBJ2-6
CDR3 DNA: TGTGCCAGCAGCCCCGGGGGGAGTCCTGGGGCCAACGTCCTGACTTTC
CDR3 protein: CASSPGGSPGANVLTF

clone size: NA
V gene: TRBV4-2
D gene: NA
J gene: TRBJ1-3
CDR3 DNA: TGTGCCAGCAGCCAAGTAGGGGCAAGGGACACCATATATTTT
CDR3 protein: CASSQVGARDTIYF

clone size: once
V gene: TRBV5-5
D gene: NA
J gene: TRBJ2-3
CDR3 DNA: TGTGCCAGCAGCCCCCAGGTAGGCACAGATACGCAGTATTTT
CDR3 protein: CASSPQVGTDTQYF